The 3 T cell receptor beta chains below were found in one sample sequenced in a study of blood T cell repertoires in COVID-19. The method was immunoSEQ multiplex PCR; TCRdb's version includes in-frame clones alone and lacks a portion of them. The sample has roughly 170,000 clones, about 86% seen once. Sequencing was performed on peripheral blood. These receptors all come from a man in his sixties or seventies with active or convalescent COVID-19.

This clone was counted a single time. The DNA for the CDR3 is TGTGCCAGCAGCCAAAAGGCAGGCAGGGCGGCCTACGAGCAGTACTTC. It codes for CASSQKAGRAAYEQYF. The J gene is TRBJ2-7, the V gene TRBV5-5; tentative D call: TRBD1 (5 bases). The CDR3 sequence is 16 residues long. Trimming removed 4 bases at V and 2 bases at J, with 19 bases between. Germline values: CDR1 SGHKS, CDR2 YYEKEE (reference sequence).

This clone has only a few counts. In DNA, the CDR3 is TGTGCCAGTAGTATCTCAGACATCTATGGCTACACCTTC. The encoded protein is CASSISDIYGYTF. The chain couples TRBV19 to TRBJ1-2; D not resolved. The length of the CDR3 is 13 residues. Germline assignment: CDR1 LNHDA and CDR2 SQIVND (reference sequence). The V end lost 3 bases, the J end lost 4 bases, and 9 bases lay between the germline ends.

This chain connects TRBV19 to TRBJ2-7, with 7 bases lining up with TRBD2. CDR3 length equals 14 residues. Germline V gene data show CDR1 as LNHDA and CDR2 as SQIVND (reference sequence). The junction had 5 bases not matched to a gene; V was cut back by 3 bases and J by 3 bases. The chain's CDR3 is CASSMFPSGYEQYF. The CDR3 nucleotides are TGTGCCAGTAGTATGTTTCCTAGCGGCTACGAGCAGTACTTC.